This T cell receptor beta chain comes out of a study of response to subunit inactivated influenza vaccine. This CDR3 has 15 amino acids. V lost 2 bases, J lost 3 bases, and 14 bases lay in between. Per the germline V gene, CDR1 is SGHVS and CDR2 is FQNEAQ. General study results and limits: Each seasonal flu vaccination may recruit only limited new T cells, authors suggested.

TCRdb passed the RT-PCR reads through MiXCR, listing each CDR3 protein once. The sample lists roughly 520,000 distinct CDR3 sequences, about 25% seen once, with about 1.9% in the top ten. This clonotype was found a few times. The antigen remains undetermined. The sequences come from CD4+ T cells sorted from PBMCs, collected around 5 days after vaccination. The clonotype originates from a man between 45 and 60 years old who received an inactivated influenza vaccine. The rearrangement links TRBV7-8 to TRBJ2-7; D is perhaps TRBD2 (5 bases). DNA of the CDR3: TGTGCCAGCAGCTTAACTAGAGTAACACGCTACGAGCAGTACTTC. It specifies CASSLTRVTRYEQYF.